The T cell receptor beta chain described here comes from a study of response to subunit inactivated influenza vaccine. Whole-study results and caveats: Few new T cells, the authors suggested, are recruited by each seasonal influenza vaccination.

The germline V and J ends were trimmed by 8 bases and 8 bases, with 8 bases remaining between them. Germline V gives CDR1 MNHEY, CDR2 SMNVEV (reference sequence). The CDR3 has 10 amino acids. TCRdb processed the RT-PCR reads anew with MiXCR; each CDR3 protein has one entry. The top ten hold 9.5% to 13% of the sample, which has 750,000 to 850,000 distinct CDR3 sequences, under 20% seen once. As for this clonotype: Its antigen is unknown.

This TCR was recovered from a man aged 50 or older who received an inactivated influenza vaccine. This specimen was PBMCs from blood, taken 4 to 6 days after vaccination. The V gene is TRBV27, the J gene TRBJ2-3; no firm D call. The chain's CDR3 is CASVLGTQYF. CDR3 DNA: TGTGCCAGCGTTTTAGGTACGCAGTATTTT.